Following are 6 T cell receptor beta chains from one sample sequenced in a study of immune heterogeneity within non-small cell lung tumors (dated by TCRdb to about 2018). Genomic DNA was extracted from bulk tumor tissue and used as the TCR template, and approximately 600 ng gDNA was amplified per sample. During surgery, multiple biopsies were taken from each primary tumor and placed as far apart as possible within the tumor mass. The study cohort was described as untreated and was composed of newly diagnosed NSCLC cases undergoing curative surgery. Sequencing used a HiSeq X Ten. The TCR beta CDR3 region was amplified with a multiplex PCR system whose first round of around 11 cycles used 32 V-gene forward primers and 13 J-gene reverse primers. TCRdb's own reprocessing of the public reads used fastp at Q25 and MiXCR and kept productive beta chains. Each CDR3 protein appears once, grouped with its most common genes and DNA. This sample holds just over 15,000 distinct CDR3 sequences; approximately 30% were observed only once. Less than 5% of the sample is taken by the ten largest.

The sample taken for sequencing was lung tumor tissue. All receptors derive from a man in his forties or fifties with non-small cell lung cancer.

To note about this clonotype: A read error is possible here, since a much larger clone lies one base away. The genes are TRBV24-1 and TRBJ1-2; no definite D call. The CDR3 loop spans 12 amino acids. The V gene's germline CDR1 is KGHDR and CDR2 SFDVKD. The CDR3 loop reads CATSDFNYGCTF. Written as DNA, the CDR3 is TGTGCCACCAGTGATTTTAACTATGGCTGCACCTTC.

Only a few counts were recorded for this clonotype. The chain carries TRBV20-1 and TRBJ2-2; 8 nucleotides match TRBD2. The CDR3 extends over 15 amino acids. Germline values: CDR1 DFQATT, CDR2 SNEGSKA (reference sequence). V gave up 6 bases and J gave up 0 bases; unmatched junction bases: 6. The CDR3 DNA reads TGCAGTGCCAAGCGGGGGATCGCGAACACCGGGGAGCTGTTTTTT. Residues: CSAKRGIANTGELFF.

Details on this clonotype: Being one base from a much bigger clone, this may be a read error. The chain links TRBV6-1 to TRBJ2-7; 12 bases are shared with TRBD2. Germline CDR1 MNHNS, CDR2 SASEGT. Unmatched junction bases numbered 5, after V lost 0 bases and J lost 5 bases. CDR3 length equals 16 residues. The CDR3 here is CASSEATSGRMHEQYF. Here the CDR3 DNA reads TGTGCCAGCAGTGAAGCCACTAGCGGGAGGATGCACGAGCAGTACTTC.

Notes on this clonotype: An end of the junction differs from the germline gene, which may be a read error. V and J are TRBV19 and TRBJ1-1; 9 nucleotides match TRBD1. This CDR3 contains 13 residues. Germline V gene data show CDR1 as LNHDA and CDR2 as SQIVND (reference sequence). CDR3 in amino acids: CASTVTGGTEASF. For the CDR3, the DNA is TGTGCCAGTACTGTTACAGGGGGCACTGAAGCTTCCTTT. Full variable domain (missing parts from reference TRBV19 and TRBJ1-1): DGGITQSPKYLFRKEGQNVTLSCEQNLNHDAMYWYRQDPGQGLRLIYYSQIVNDFQKGDIAEGYSVSREKKESFPLTVTSAQKNPTAFYLCASTVTGGTEASFGQGTRLTVV.

In this sample, this clonotype is medium-sized. The chain is built from TRBV9 and TRBJ2-1, with a tentative D call TRBD2 (5 bases). With 0 bases removed from V and 4 bases from J, the gap between germline ends came to 11 bases. The CDR3 is made up of 15 amino acids. CDR1 and CDR2 from the germline V gene are SGDLS and YYNGEE. The CDR3 sequence is CASSVDPSWYNEQFF. In DNA, the CDR3 is TGTGCCAGCAGCGTAGATCCTAGCTGGTACAATGAGCAGTTCTTC. The full variable domain, rest sourced from reference TRBV9 and TRBJ2-1, is DSGVTQTPKHLITATGQRVTLRCSPRSGDLSVYWYQQSLDQGLQFLIQYYNGEERAKGNILERFSAQQFPDLHSELNLSSLELGDSALYFCASSVDPSWYNEQFFGPGTRLTVL.

By sample share, this clonotype is medium-sized (0.01 to 0.1%). The chain combines TRBV6-1 with TRBJ1-1; D not certain. This CDR3 is built from 13 residues. Looked up from germline, CDR1 is MNHNS and CDR2 is SASEGT. The V end was cut by 6 bases, the J end by 8 bases, with 16 bases between. CDR3 sequence (DNA): TGTGCCAGCAGCGTCCCGGGCCTGGGCGAAGCTTTCTTT. Its protein is CASSVPGLGEAFF.